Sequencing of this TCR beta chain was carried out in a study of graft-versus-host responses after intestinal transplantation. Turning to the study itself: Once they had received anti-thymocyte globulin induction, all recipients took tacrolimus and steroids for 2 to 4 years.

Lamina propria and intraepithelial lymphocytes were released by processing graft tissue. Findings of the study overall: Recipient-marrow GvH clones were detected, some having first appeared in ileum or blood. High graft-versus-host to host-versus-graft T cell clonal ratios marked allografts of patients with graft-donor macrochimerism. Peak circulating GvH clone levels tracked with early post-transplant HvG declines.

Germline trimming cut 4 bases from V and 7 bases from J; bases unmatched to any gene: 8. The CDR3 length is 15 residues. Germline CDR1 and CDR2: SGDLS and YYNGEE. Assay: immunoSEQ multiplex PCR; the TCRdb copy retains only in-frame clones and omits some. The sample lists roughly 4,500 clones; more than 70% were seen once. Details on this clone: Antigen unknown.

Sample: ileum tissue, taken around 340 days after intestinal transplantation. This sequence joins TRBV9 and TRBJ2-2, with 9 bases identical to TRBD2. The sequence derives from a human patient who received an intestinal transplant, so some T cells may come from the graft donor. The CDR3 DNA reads TGTGCCAGCAGCCCCTGGCGGGGGGGCGGCGGGGAGCTGTTTTTT. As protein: CASSPWRGGGGELFF.